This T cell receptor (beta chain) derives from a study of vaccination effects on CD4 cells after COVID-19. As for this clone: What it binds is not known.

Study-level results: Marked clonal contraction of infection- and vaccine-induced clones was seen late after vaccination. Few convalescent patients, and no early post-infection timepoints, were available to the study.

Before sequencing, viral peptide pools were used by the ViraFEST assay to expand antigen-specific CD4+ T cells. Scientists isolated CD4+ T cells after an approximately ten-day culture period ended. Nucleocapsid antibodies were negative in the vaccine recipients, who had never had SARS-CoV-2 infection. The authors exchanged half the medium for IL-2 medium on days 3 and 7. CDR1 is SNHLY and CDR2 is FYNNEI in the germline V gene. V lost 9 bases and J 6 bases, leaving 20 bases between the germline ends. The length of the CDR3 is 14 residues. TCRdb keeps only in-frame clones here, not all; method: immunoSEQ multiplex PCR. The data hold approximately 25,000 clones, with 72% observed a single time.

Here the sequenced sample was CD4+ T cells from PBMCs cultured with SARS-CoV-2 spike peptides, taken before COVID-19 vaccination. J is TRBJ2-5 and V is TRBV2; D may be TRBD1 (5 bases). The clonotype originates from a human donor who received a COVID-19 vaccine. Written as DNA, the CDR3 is TGTGCCAGTGAAGCCCCAGGGTGGTTGAAGACCCAGTACTTC. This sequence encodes CASEAPGWLKTQYF. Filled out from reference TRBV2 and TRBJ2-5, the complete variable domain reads EPEVTQTPSHQVTQMGQEVILRCVPISNHLYFYWYRQILGQKVEFLVSFYNNEISEKSEIFDDQFSVERPDGSNFTLKIRSTKLEDSAMYFCASEAPGWLKTQYFGPGTRLLVL.